Shown below are 27 T cell receptor beta chains from a single sample sequenced in a study of identical twins. MiXCR, applied by TCRdb to the 5' RACE reads, yields one record per CDR3 protein. The repertoire consists of a few hundred thousand distinct CDR3 sequences, with 15% occurring once and the leading ten covering 0.44%. This sample was shared with a second study, whose subject was yellow fever vaccine responses in identical twins.

The sample comprised CD4+ T cells sorted from blood. The receptor set was obtained from a young woman in good health.

This clonotype was counted a few times. The chain links TRBV6-1 to TRBJ1-1; no clear D gene. The CDR3 has 14 amino acids. CDR1 is MNHNS, CDR2 SASEGT, per germline. V dropped 4 bases and J dropped 0 bases, with 9 bases sitting between them. DNA of the CDR3: TGTGCCAGCAGTGGAAAAGGGATGAACACTGAAGCTTTCTTT. This gives the protein CASSGKGMNTEAFF.

This chain connects TRBV5-1 to TRBJ2-7, with D possibly matching TRBD1 (6 bases). CDR1 and CDR2 (germline): SGHRS, YFSETQ. The CDR3 loop spans 17 amino acids. V shed 1 base and J shed 9 bases, with 26 bases lying between them. The DNA of the CDR3 is TGCGCCAGCAGCTTGCGTATATTTTCAGGGGCGCAGGTTTGGCAGTACGTC. As protein: CASSLRIFSGAQVWQYV.

The chain is built from TRBV2 and TRBJ2-7, with D possibly being TRBD1 (5 bases). CDR3 length: 12 residues. CDR1 SNHLY and CDR2 FYNNEI come from the germline V gene. V was pared by 6 bases and J by 0 bases, with 6 bases between. CDR3 DNA: TGTGCCAGCAGGGACAACTCCTACGAGCAGTACGTC. It yields the protein CASRDNSYEQYV.

This clonotype was picked up a small number of times. The chain carries TRBV28 and TRBJ1-1, with D unresolved. Looked up from germline, CDR1 is MDHEN and CDR2 is SYDVKM. V lost 1 base, J lost 6 bases, and 6 bases lay in between. This CDR3 contains 12 residues. The CDR3 sequence is CASSLLKAEAFF. In nucleotides, the CDR3 is TGTGCCAGCAGTTTATTAAAGGCTGAAGCTTTCTTT.

This clonotype was seen more than once but under ten times. The J gene is TRBJ2-1, the V gene TRBV5-6; D ambiguous. V was pared by 0 bases and J by 16 bases, with 5 bases between. The CDR3 has 9 residues. The germline V gene has CDR1 SGHDT and CDR2 YYEEEE. This CDR3 reads CASSLGLFF. In DNA, the CDR3 is TGTGCCAGCAGCTTGGGGCTTTTCTTC.

The J gene is TRBJ2-2, the V gene TRBV20-1; TRBD1 agrees at 8 bases. The CDR3 loop spans 12 amino acids. The germline V gene has CDR1 DFQATT and CDR2 SNEGSKA (reference sequence). This CDR3 reads CQGQGNTGELFF. CDR3 in DNA: TGCCAAGGACAGGGGAACACCGGGGAGCTGTTTTTT.

This clonotype was counted a few times. The gene calls are TRBV7-9 and TRBJ1-1; no clear D gene. V lost 5 bases, J lost 1 base, and 8 bases lay in between. The germline V gene encodes CDR1 SEHNR and CDR2 FQNEAQ (reference sequence). This CDR3 is 13 amino acids long. The CDR3 DNA sequence: TGTGCCAGCAGCGGAGCCTGGAACACTGAAGCTTTCTTT. Encoded protein: CASSGAWNTEAFF.

This clonotype was seen many times. The rearrangement links TRBV6-1 to TRBJ2-7; 9 positions agree with TRBD1. The CDR3 totals 15 residues. Germline V CDR1 and CDR2: MNHNS, SASEGT. Losses at the gene ends were 4 bases for V and 2 bases for J; bases not matched to a gene: 6. CDR3 protein: CASSAPGQGTYEQYF. CDR3 nucleotides: TGTGCCAGCAGTGCTCCGGGACAGGGCACCTACGAGCAGTACTTC.

The chain recombines TRBV7-2 with TRBJ2-1; tentative D call: TRBD2 (6 bases). The length of the CDR3 is 15 residues. Germline CDR1 is SGHTA and CDR2 is FQGNSA. Trimming removed 2 bases from V and 4 bases from J, with 12 bases in between. The CDR3, as DNA: TGTGCCAGCAGCTTAAGAAGGGGACTGTACAATGAGCAGTTCTTC. As protein: CASSLRRGLYNEQFF.

In its sample, this clonotype was seen many times. This chain joins TRBV10-3 and TRBJ1-1, with D perhaps matching TRBD1 (6 bases). The V end was cut by 5 bases, the J end by 1 base, with 17 bases between. Germline loops: CDR1 ENHRY, CDR2 SYGVKD. The length of the CDR3 is 16 residues. DNA for the CDR3: TGTGCCATCAGTACCCTCAGGGTGGGGGCGAACACTGAAGCTTTCTTT. Encoded protein: CAISTLRVGANTEAFF.

This sequence joins TRBV5-1 and TRBJ2-5, with TRBD1 identical over 8 bases. The CDR3 extends over 15 amino acids. V lost 1 base and J lost 4; bases outside the gene matches: 6. Germline V gives CDR1 SGHRS, CDR2 YFSETQ. CDR3 nucleotide sequence: TGCGCCAGCAGCTTGACCGGGACAGGTGGAGAGACCCAGTACTTC. It specifies CASSLTGTGGETQYF.

This chain joins TRBV5-1 and TRBJ1-1; D uncertain. The ends were cut back, 1 base at V and 5 bases at J, with 9 bases in the middle. This CDR3 comprises 13 residues. Germline CDR1 is SGHRS and CDR2 is YFSETQ. The chain's CDR3 is CASSLTDLTEAFF. In nucleotides, the CDR3 is TGCGCCAGCAGCTTGACAGACCTAACTGAAGCTTTCTTT.

This clonotype turned up a few times. The chain has TRBV11-2 and TRBJ2-5; D is unclear. V gave up 4 bases and J gave up 2 bases, with 14 bases separating them. The CDR3 has 15 residues. CDR1 SGHAT and CDR2 FQNNGV come from the germline V gene. CDR3 residues: CASSSGQASQETQYF. The CDR3, as DNA: TGTGCCAGCAGCTCAGGTCAGGCCTCGCAAGAGACCCAGTACTTC.

CDR3 DNA: TGTGCCAGCAGCCGACAAACCACAGGGACGCAGTATTTT. This translates into CASSRQTTGTQYF. The chain couples TRBV3-1 to TRBJ2-3; D is perhaps TRBD1 (6 bases). CDR3 length equals 13 residues. The V end was cut by 4 bases, the J end by 9 bases, with 14 bases between. CDR1 is LGHDT and CDR2 is YNNKEL in the germline V gene (reference sequence).

The chain recombines TRBV20-1 with TRBJ2-7; TRBD2 aligns across 10 bases. V shed 5 bases, J shed 1 base, and the junction held 5 bases outside the gene matches. Germline V lookup: CDR1 DFQATT, CDR2 SNEGSKA (reference sequence). This CDR3 contains 14 residues. The CDR3 bases are TGCAGTGCTTATACTAGCGGGAAGTCCTACGAGCAGTACTTC. Translating it yields CSAYTSGKSYEQYF.

This clonotype was counted between two and nine times. CDR3 amino acids: CASRRTASYEQYF. The CDR3 DNA sequence: TGTGCCAGCAGGAGGACAGCCTCCTACGAGCAGTACTTC. This chain connects TRBV28 to TRBJ2-7, with a weak D call TRBD1 (6 bases). V was pared by 6 bases and J by 0 bases, with 9 bases between. Germline V gene data show CDR1 as MDHEN and CDR2 as SYDVKM. The CDR3 sequence is 13 residues long. The whole variable domain, remainder taken from reference TRBV28 and TRBJ2-7, is DVKVTQSSRYLVKRTGEKVFLECVQDMDHENMFWYRQDPGLGLRLIYFSYDVKMKEKGDIPEGYSVSREKKERFSLILESASTNQTSMYLCASRRTASYEQYFGPGTRLTVT.

The CDR3 loop is CASRGAYTGELFF. In nucleotides, the CDR3 is TGTGCCAGCAGGGGAGCGTACACCGGGGAGCTGTTTTTT. This chain uses TRBV12-3 or TRBV12-4 with TRBJ2-2; TRBD2 is a possible D gene (5 bases). The CDR3 extends over 13 amino acids. Trimming cost V 6 bases and J 3 bases, with 8 bases left between them.

This chain connects TRBV12-3 or TRBV12-4 to TRBJ2-1, with a weak D call TRBD2 (6 bases). Between the trimmed V and J ends, which lost 2 bases and 4 bases, there was a span of 12 bases. The CDR3 contains 15 residues. The CDR3 region is CASSLSGRFYNEQFF. In nucleotides, the CDR3 is TGTGCCAGCAGTTTAAGTGGGAGGTTTTACAATGAGCAGTTCTTC.

The chain uses TRBV7-8 and TRBJ2-7, with 8 bases matching TRBD2. There are 15 residues in the CDR3. Germline V gene lookup returns CDR1 SGHVS and CDR2 FQNEAQ. Unmatched junction bases numbered 5, after V lost 0 bases and J lost 4 bases. In DNA form, the CDR3 reads TGTGCCAGCAGCTTAGCACTAGCGGTACCTTACGAGCAGTACTTC. This gives the protein CASSLALAVPYEQYF.

CDR3 residues: CATNNGDRETQYF. CDR3 DNA: TGTGCCACCAACAATGGTGATCGGGAGACCCAGTACTTC. V is TRBV10-3 and J is TRBJ2-5; D is unresolved. The CDR3 sequence is 13 residues long. Germline CDR1 is ENHRY and CDR2 is SYGVKD. The V gene lost 10 bases and the J gene lost 5 bases, with 17 bases spanning the gap.

The chain carries TRBV29-1 and TRBJ2-5; a possible D gene is TRBD2 (7 bases). Germline values: CDR1 SQVTM, CDR2 ANQGSEA. Trimming stripped 3 bases from V and 1 base from J, with 12 bases between. The CDR3 consists of 14 residues. The CDR3 nucleotides are TGCAGCGTTGACAGGGGAGGGAGCCAAGAGACCCAGTACTTC. Protein product: CSVDRGGSQETQYF.

This chain joins TRBV20-1 and TRBJ2-7, with unresolved D. CDR3 length: 14 residues. The ends were cut back, 5 bases at V and 2 bases at J, with 16 bases in the middle. Germline loops: CDR1 DFQATT, CDR2 SNEGSKA (reference sequence). The CDR3 DNA reads as TGCAGTGCTCCGAGCATGGATGGGACCTACGAGCAGTACTTC. This sequence encodes CSAPSMDGTYEQYF.

The rearrangement links TRBV20-1 to TRBJ2-7; 10 nucleotides match TRBD1. The CDR3 contains 13 residues. Germline assignment: CDR1 DFQATT and CDR2 SNEGSKA (reference sequence). V shed 5 bases and J 3 bases; nucleotides not matched to a gene: 4. CDR3 sequence reads: CSASGQGLYEQYV. The DNA for the CDR3 is TGCAGTGCTTCGGGACAGGGGCTCTACGAGCAGTACGTC.

This clonotype was counted between two and nine times. This chain links TRBV20-1 with TRBJ1-1, with D tentatively TRBD1 (6 bases). The V gene's germline CDR1 is DFQATT and CDR2 SNEGSKA (reference sequence). The V end lost 3 bases, the J end lost 6 bases, and 20 bases lay between the germline ends. This CDR3 spans 15 amino acids. The CDR3 DNA follows: TGCAGTGCTAGTGTGGGGGCCCTTGCTAACTCTGAAGCTTTCTTT. Protein sequence: CSASVGALANSEAFF.

In this sample, this clonotype turned up many times. The chain recombines TRBV12-3 or TRBV12-4 with TRBJ2-5, with D unclear. V gave up 2 bases and J gave up 1 base, with 5 bases separating them. The length of the CDR3 is 13 residues. Written as DNA, the CDR3 is TGTGCCAGCAGTTTAAGTACCCAAGAGACCCAGTACTTC. It encodes CASSLSTQETQYF.

The table lists this clonotype with a few counts. The chain couples TRBV6-1 to TRBJ2-1; D perhaps matches TRBD1 (5 bases). Germline V gene lookup returns CDR1 MNHNS and CDR2 SASEGT. The CDR3 is made up of 15 amino acids. V lost 5 bases to trimming and J lost 3 bases, with 14 bases between them. The CDR3 bases are TGTGCCAGCAGTAGGACAAACGTGGGCTACAATGAGCAGTTCTTC. Its translation is CASSRTNVGYNEQFF.

This sequence joins TRBV4-1 and TRBJ2-6; D might be TRBD1 or TRBD2, each matching 5 bases. This CDR3 has 18 residues. CDR1 is MGHRA and CDR2 is YSYEKL in the germline V gene. Trimming removed 1 base from V and 0 bases from J, with 13 bases in between. CDR3 sequence reads: CASSQGTWGNSGANVLTF. The CDR3 nucleotides are TGCGCCAGCAGCCAAGGGACCTGGGGGAACTCTGGGGCCAACGTCCTGACTTTC.